This T cell receptor beta chain derives from a study of human T cells and chemical hapten exposure. Overall study context: Each patient's scalp received weekly diphenylcyclopropenone throughout the approximately 25-week study. Points from the study as a whole: Expanded TCR sets contained significantly more large CDR3 similarity clusters than controls.

This clonotype has only a few counts. Its antigen is undetermined. Using its own MiXCR run on the RACE reads, TCRdb lists one record per CDR3 protein. The sample consists of roughly 180,000 distinct CDR3 sequences, about a fifth of them appearing once. Germline V gene lookup returns CDR1 MNHEY and CDR2 SVGAGI. Trimming removed 0 bases at V and 0 bases at J, with 8 bases between. The CDR3 contains 15 residues. Time point described: patch test 1, 2 weeks after DPC sensitization. As for treatment: therapeutic diphenylcyclopropenone sensitization with weekly scalp DPC. The sequence was collected from a woman aged 50 to 60 with alopecia areata. Some clones in this sample may be carry-over from other donors' samples. The sample consisted of whole blood, taken in connection with sensitization to the hapten diphenylcyclopropenone (DPC). This chain joins TRBV6-5 and TRBJ1-1; possibly TRBD1 for D (6 bases). The CDR3 sequence is CASSYSRTVNTEAFF. The CDR3 DNA is TGTGCCAGCAGTTACTCTAGGACAGTGAACACTGAAGCTTTCTTT.